The 8 T cell receptor beta chains reported below all come from one sample, sequenced in a study of identical twins (dated by TCRdb to 2016 to 2017). Libraries were prepared through 5' RACE. TCRdb lists the instrument as Illumina HiSeq 2000. The raw public reads went through TCRdb reprocessing: fastp at Q25, MiXCR clone calling, in-frame beta chains kept. Every distinct CDR3 protein forms one entry, paired with its most common genes and DNA. This sample lists over 200,000 distinct CDR3 sequences; roughly a tenth were detected once. The leading ten clones occupy 8% to 10% of the sample. The sample was memory T cells sorted from blood. The cell subset or site label corresponds to: CD45RO+ enriched T cells. The origin of the receptors is a man aged 45-60 years in good health.

Ten or more counts support this clonotype. The CDR3 loop is CASSLWGQTQYF. The DNA for the CDR3 is TGTGCCAGCAGCTTGTGGGGGCAGACCCAGTACTTC. The V call is TRBV11-2, the J call TRBJ2-5, with a weak D call TRBD1 (6 bases). The V and J ends lost 3 bases and 6 bases respectively, with 8 bases between them. The CDR3 has 12 residues. Per the germline V gene, CDR1 is SGHAT and CDR2 is FQNNGV.

The sample holds many counts of this clonotype. The V call is TRBV12-3 or TRBV12-4, the J call TRBJ1-4, with 7 nucleotides matching TRBD1. The junction had 5 bases not matched to a gene; V was cut back by 8 bases and J by 8 bases. The CDR3 extends over 12 amino acids. The CDR3 region has the DNA TGTGCCAGCCAGGGGGTTGGGGAAAAACTGTTTTTT. Translated: CASQGVGEKLFF.

This clonotype was seen more than once but under ten times. The J gene is TRBJ1-3, the V gene TRBV5-5; TRBD1 agrees at 12 bases. The germline V gene encodes CDR1 SGHKS and CDR2 YYEKEE (reference sequence). Unmatched junction bases numbered 4, after V lost 4 bases and J lost 2 bases. The CDR3 contains 16 residues. CDR3 residues: CASSPGQGAAGNTIYF. The CDR3 DNA reads as TGTGCCAGCAGCCCGGGACAGGGGGCAGCTGGAAACACCATATATTTT.

This clonotype was seen only a few times. The chain joins TRBV5-4 to TRBJ2-1; D might be TRBD1 (6 bases). Trimming removed 0 bases at V and 5 bases at J, with 9 bases between. Germline values: CDR1 SGHNT, CDR2 YYREEE (reference sequence). CDR3 length equals 14 residues. The CDR3 nucleotides read TGTGCCAGCAGCTTGGGGACAGCCAACAATGAGCAGTTCTTC. It is translated as CASSLGTANNEQFF.

The chain uses TRBV10-3 and TRBJ2-5, with no clear D. The CDR3 sequence is 13 residues long. The V end was cut by 3 bases, the J end by 5 bases, with 10 bases between. Per the germline V gene, CDR1 is ENHRY and CDR2 is SYGVKD. In DNA form, the CDR3 reads TGTGCCATCAGTGAAAGGCTTGGGGAGACCCAGTACTTC. Protein sequence: CAISERLGETQYF.

This clonotype was counted only a few times. V gene TRBV9 combines with J gene TRBJ1-6; D call uncertain. The CDR3 loop spans 14 amino acids. The V and J ends lost 0 bases and 7 bases respectively, with 8 bases between them. Germline CDR1 is SGDLS and CDR2 is YYNGEE. The CDR3 DNA sequence: TGTGCCAGCAGCGTAGCTCAGAAGAATTCACCCCTCCACTTT. Translated, it gives CASSVAQKNSPLHF.

This chain joins TRBV6-5 and TRBJ2-7, with 7 positions matching TRBD2. The V gene end was trimmed by 2 bases and the J gene end by 4 bases; junction bases not matched to a gene: 8. This CDR3 is 15 amino acids long. Germline V CDR1 and CDR2: MNHEY, SVGAGI. The CDR3 loop reads CASSYSWGGNYEQYF. The CDR3 DNA follows: TGTGCCAGCAGTTACAGTTGGGGGGGTAATTACGAGCAGTACTTC.

This clonotype was seen many times. This chain connects TRBV12-3 or TRBV12-4 to TRBJ2-7; D assignment may be TRBD1 or TRBD2 (5 bases each). CDR3 length equals 18 residues. The germline V and J ends were trimmed by 6 bases and 2 bases, with 26 bases remaining between them. CDR3 sequence: CASRASWGSGLRPYEQYF. The DNA for the CDR3 is TGTGCCAGCAGGGCTTCCTGGGGGTCCGGGCTTCGACCCTACGAGCAGTACTTC.